This TCR beta chain is from a study of T-cell reconstitution after alpha-beta-depleted transplantation in children. This clonotype was seen more than once but under ten times. Its matching antigen is unknown. Preparation of the TCRbeta library was carried out with unique molecular identifiers. Each CDR3 protein gets one entry after TCRdb re-called the PCR reads with MiXCR. The table includes around 45,000 distinct CDR3 sequences, 40% to 60% detected once. V was clipped by 5 bases and J by 2 bases, with 16 bases between them. The CDR3 loop spans 15 amino acids. Germline CDR1 and CDR2: SGHTA and FQGNSA. The study's findings and limits: Alpha-beta T cells present about two months after transplant were reported to originate from several hundred expanded graft clones. One year post-transplant, T-cell counts and diversity were largely derived from T cells produced anew. Elevated TCRbeta diversity at day 60 was traced, in some patients, to surviving recipient T cells and thymic progenitors.

The chain uses TRBV7-2 and TRBJ2-7, with a tentative D call TRBD2 (6 bases). Sequenced here: peripheral blood, sampled before TCRalphabeta/CD19-depleted stem cell transplant. The origin of this receptor is a boy less than two years old with SCID, due to receive a stem cell transplant. The CDR3 coding sequence is TGTGCCAGCAGCCCGCCGGGACTTACCGCCTACGAGCAGTACTTC. This encodes CASSPPGLTAYEQYF.